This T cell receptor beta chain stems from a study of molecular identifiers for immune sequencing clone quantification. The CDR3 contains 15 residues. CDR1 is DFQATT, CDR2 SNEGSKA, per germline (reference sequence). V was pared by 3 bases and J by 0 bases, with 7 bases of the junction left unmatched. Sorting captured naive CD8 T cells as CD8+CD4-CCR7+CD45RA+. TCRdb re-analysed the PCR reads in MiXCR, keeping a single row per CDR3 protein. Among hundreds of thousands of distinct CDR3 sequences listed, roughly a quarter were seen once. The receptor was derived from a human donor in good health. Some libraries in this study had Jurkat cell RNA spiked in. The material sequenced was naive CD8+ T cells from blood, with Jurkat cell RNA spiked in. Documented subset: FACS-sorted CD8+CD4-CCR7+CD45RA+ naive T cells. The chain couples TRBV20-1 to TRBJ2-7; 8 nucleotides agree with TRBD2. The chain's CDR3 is CSARRLAGHSYEQYF. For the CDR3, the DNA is TGCAGTGCTAGGCGGCTAGCGGGCCACTCCTACGAGCAGTACTTC.